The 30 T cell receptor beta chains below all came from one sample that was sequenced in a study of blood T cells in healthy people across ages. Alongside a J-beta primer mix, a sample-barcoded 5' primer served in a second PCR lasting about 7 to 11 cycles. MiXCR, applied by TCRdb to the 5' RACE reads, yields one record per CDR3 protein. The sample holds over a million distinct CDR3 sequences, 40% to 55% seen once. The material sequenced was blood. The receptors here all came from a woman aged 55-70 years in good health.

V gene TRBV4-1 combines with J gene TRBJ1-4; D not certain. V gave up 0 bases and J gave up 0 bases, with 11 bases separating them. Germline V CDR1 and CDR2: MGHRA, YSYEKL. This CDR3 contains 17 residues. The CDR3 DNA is TGCGCCAGCAGCCAAGACAGCAGAACCTCAACTAATGAAAAACTGTTTTTT. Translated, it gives CASSQDSRTSTNEKLFF.

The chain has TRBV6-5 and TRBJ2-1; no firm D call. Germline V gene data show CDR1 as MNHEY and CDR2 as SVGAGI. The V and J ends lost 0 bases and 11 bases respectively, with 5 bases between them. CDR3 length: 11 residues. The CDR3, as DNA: TGTGCCAGCAGTTACTCAACGCAGCAGTTCTTC. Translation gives CASSYSTQQFF.

The CDR3 sequence: CASSQDSTTDTQYF. The CDR3 nucleotides are TGTGCCAGCAGCCAAGACAGTACCACAGATACGCAGTATTTT. This chain connects TRBV5-6 to TRBJ2-3; D may be TRBD1 (5 bases). V lost 4 bases to trimming and J lost 2 bases, with 11 bases between them. Per germline, CDR1 SGHDT and CDR2 YYEEEE. This CDR3 region has 14 residues.

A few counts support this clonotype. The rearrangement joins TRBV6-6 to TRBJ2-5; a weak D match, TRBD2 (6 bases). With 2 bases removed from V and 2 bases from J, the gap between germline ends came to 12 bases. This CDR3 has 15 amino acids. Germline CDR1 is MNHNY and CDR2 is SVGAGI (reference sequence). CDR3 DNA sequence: TGTGCCAGCAGTTACCTTGGGACTCCTCAAGAGACCCAGTACTTC. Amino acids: CASSYLGTPQETQYF.

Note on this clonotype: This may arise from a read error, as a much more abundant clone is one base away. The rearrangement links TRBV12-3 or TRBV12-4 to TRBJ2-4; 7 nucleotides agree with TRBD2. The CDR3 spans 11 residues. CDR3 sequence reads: CTTRGSNIQYF. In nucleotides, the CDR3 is TGTACCACGCGGGGGAGTAACATTCAGTACTTC.

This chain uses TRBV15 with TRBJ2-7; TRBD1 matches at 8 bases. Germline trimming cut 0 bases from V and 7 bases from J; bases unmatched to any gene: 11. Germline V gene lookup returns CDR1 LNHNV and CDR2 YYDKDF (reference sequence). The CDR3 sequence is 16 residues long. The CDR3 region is CATSRDGGQGSNEQYF. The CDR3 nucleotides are TGTGCCACCAGCAGAGATGGAGGACAGGGATCCAATGAGCAGTACTTC.

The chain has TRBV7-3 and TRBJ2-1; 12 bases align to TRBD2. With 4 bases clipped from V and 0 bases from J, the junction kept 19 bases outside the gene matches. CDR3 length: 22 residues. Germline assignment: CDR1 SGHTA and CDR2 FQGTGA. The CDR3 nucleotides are TGTGCCAGCAGCTCTCACACCGATACTAGCGGGAGGAGTCGGCCCTCCTACAATGAGCAGTTCTTC. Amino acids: CASSSHTDTSGRSRPSYNEQFF.

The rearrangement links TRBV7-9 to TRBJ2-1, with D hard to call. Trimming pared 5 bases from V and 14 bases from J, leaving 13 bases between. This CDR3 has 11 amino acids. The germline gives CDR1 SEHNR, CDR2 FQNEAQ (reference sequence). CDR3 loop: CASSPKDVKFF. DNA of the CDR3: TGTGCCAGCAGCCCCAAGGATGTGAAGTTCTTC.

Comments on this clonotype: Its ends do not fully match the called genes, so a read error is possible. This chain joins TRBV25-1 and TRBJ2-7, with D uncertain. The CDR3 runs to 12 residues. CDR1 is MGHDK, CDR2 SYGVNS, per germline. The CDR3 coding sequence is TGTGCCGGCAGCCTCAGGTTGGGCGAGCAGTACTTC. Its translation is CAGSLRLGEQYF.

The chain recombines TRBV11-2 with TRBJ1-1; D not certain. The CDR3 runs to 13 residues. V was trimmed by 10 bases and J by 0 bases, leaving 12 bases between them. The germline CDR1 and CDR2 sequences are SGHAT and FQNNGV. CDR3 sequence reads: CATEGQVNTEAFF. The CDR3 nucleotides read TGTGCCACGGAGGGTCAGGTGAACACTGAAGCTTTCTTT. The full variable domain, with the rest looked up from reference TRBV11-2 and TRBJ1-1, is EAGVAQSPRYKIIEKRQSVAFWCNPISGHATLYWYQQILGQGPKLLIQFQNNGVVDDSQLPKDRFSAERLKGVDSTLKIQPAKLEDSAVYLCATEGQVNTEAFFGQGTRLTVV.

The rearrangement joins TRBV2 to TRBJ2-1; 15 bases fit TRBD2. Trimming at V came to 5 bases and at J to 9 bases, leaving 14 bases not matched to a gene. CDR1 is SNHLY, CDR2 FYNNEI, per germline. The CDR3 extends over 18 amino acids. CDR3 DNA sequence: TGTGCCAGCAGTCGACCGGGACTAGCGGGAGGTACCGACAGTGAGCAGTTCTTC. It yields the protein CASSRPGLAGGTDSEQFF. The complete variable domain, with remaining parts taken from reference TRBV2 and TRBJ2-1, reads EPEVTQTPSHQVTQMGQEVILRCVPISNHLYFYWYRQILGQKVEFLVSFYNNEISEKSEIFDDQFSVERPDGSNFTLKIRSTKLEDSAMYFCASSRPGLAGGTDSEQFFGPGTRLTVL.

The CDR3 coding sequence is TGCGCCAGCAGCTTGCGCCTGGGGGGCTTAAGCGGCTACACCTTC. It specifies CASSLRLGGLSGYTF. V is TRBV5-1 and J is TRBJ1-2; D is perhaps TRBD1 (6 bases). V was clipped by 1 base and J by 8 bases, with 18 bases between them. The CDR3 is 15 amino acids. Germline V gene lookup returns CDR1 SGHRS and CDR2 YFSETQ. The whole variable domain, remainder taken from reference TRBV5-1 and TRBJ1-2, is KAGVTQTPRYLIKTRGQQVTLSCSPISGHRSVSWYQQTPGQGLQFLFEYFSETQRNKGNFPGRFSGRQFSNSRSEMNVSTLELGDSALYLCASSLRLGGLSGYTFGSGTRLTVV.

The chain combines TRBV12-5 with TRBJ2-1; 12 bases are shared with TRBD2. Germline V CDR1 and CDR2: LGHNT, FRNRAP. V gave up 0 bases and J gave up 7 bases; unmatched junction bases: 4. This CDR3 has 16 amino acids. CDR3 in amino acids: CASGLVPLAGGNEQFF. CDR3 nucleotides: TGTGCTAGTGGTTTGGTCCCCCTAGCGGGAGGGAATGAGCAGTTCTTC.

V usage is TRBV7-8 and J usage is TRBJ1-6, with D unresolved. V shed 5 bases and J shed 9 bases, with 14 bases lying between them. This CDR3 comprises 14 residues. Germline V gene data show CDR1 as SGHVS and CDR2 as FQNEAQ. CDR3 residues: CASSPSLGGSPLHF. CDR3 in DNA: TGTGCCAGCAGCCCCAGTTTGGGCGGTTCACCCCTCCACTTT.

The CDR3 sequence: CSAWAAGPDTQYF. Here the CDR3 DNA reads TGCAGTGCTTGGGCGGCAGGCCCAGATACGCAGTATTTT. The gene calls are TRBV20-1 and TRBJ2-3; no definite D call. The CDR3 totals 13 residues. The germline V gene has CDR1 DFQATT and CDR2 SNEGSKA (reference sequence). Trimming removed 5 bases from V and 4 bases from J, with 13 bases in between.

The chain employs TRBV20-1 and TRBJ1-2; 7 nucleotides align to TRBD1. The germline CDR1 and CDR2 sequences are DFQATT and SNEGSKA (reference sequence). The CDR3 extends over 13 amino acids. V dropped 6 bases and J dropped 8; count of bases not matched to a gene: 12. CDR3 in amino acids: CSAQDRAARGYTF. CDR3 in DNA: TGCAGTGCCCAAGACAGGGCCGCTAGGGGCTACACCTTC.

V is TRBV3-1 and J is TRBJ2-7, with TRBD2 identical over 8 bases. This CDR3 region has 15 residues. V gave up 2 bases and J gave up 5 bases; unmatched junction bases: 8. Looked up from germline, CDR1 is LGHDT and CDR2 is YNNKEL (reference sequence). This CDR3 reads CASSQQGLVSNEQYF. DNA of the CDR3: TGTGCCAGCAGCCAACAGGGACTAGTTAGCAACGAGCAGTACTTC.

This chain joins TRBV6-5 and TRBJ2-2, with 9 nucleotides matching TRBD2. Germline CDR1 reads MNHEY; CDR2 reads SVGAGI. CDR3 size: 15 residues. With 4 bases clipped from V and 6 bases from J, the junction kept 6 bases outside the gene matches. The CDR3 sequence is CASSFSGSIAGELFF. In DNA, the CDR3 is TGTGCCAGCAGTTTTAGCGGGAGTATCGCCGGGGAGCTGTTTTTT.

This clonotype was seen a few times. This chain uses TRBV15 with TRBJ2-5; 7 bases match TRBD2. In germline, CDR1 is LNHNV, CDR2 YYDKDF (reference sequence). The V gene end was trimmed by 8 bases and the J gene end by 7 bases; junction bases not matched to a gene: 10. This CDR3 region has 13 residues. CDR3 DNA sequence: TGTGCCACCTCCGCAGGCGGGAGAGGGACCCAGTACTTC. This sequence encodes CATSAGGRGTQYF. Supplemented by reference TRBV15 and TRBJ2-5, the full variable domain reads DAMVIQNPRYQVTQFGKPVTLSCSQTLNHNVMYWYQQKSSQAPKLLFHYYDKDFNNEADTPDNFQSRRPNTSFCFLDIRSPGLGDTAMYLCATSAGGRGTQYFGPGTRLLVL.

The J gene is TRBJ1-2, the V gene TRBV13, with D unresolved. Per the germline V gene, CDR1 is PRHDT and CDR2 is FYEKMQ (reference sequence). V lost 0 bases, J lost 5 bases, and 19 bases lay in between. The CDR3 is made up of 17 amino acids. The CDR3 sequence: CASSLGGPGTRSYGYTF. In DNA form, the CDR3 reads TGTGCCAGCAGCTTAGGTGGGCCGGGCACCCGGAGTTATGGCTACACCTTC.

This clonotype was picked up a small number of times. The CDR3 is CASSLSGTAISSGANVLTF. CDR3 in DNA: TGTGCCAGCAGTTTAAGCGGGACAGCCATAAGCTCTGGGGCCAACGTCCTGACTTTC. V and J are TRBV27 and TRBJ2-6; TRBD1 or TRBD2 may be the D gene (7 bases each). The CDR3 totals 19 residues. The germline V gene encodes CDR1 MNHEY and CDR2 SMNVEV (reference sequence). The ends were cut back, 2 bases at V and 0 bases at J, with 17 bases in the middle. The whole variable domain, remainder taken from reference TRBV27 and TRBJ2-6, is EAQVTQNPRYLITVTGKKLTVTCSQNMNHEYMSWYRQDPGLGLRQIYYSMNVEVTDKGDVPEGYKVSRKEKRNFPLILESPSPNQTSLYFCASSLSGTAISSGANVLTFGAGSRLTVL.

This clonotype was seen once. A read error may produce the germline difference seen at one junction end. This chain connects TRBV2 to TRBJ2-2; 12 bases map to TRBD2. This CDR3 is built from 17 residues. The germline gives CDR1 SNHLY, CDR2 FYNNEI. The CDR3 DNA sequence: TGTGCCATCAGTGAAAGGACTAGCGGGACGAACACCGGGGAGCTGTTTTTT. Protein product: CAISERTSGTNTGELFF. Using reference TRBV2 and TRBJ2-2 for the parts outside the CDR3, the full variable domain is EPEVTQTPSHQVTQMGQEVILRCVPISNHLYFYWYRQILGQKVEFLVSFYNNEISEKSEIFDDQFSVERPDGSNFTLKIRSTKLEDSAMYFCAISERTSGTNTGELFFGEGSRLTVL.

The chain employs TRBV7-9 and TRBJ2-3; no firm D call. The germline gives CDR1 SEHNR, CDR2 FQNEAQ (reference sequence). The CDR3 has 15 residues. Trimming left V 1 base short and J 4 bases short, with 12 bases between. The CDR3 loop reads CASSLGAGGADTQYF. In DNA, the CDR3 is TGTGCCAGCAGCTTAGGGGCAGGTGGGGCAGATACGCAGTATTTT.

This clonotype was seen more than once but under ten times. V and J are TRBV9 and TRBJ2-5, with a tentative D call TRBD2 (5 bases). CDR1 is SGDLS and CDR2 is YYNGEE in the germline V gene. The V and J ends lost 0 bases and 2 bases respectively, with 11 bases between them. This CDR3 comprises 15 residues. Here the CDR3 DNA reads TGTGCCAGCAGCGTAGCGGGATCCTCTCAAGAGACCCAGTACTTC. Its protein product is CASSVAGSSQETQYF.

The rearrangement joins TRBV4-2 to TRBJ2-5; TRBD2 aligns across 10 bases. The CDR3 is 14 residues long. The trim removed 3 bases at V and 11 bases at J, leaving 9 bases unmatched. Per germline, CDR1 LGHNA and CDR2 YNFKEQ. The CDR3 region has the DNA TGTGCCAGCAGCCAGGATAGGACTAGCGGAGAGCAGTACTTC. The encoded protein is CASSQDRTSGEQYF.

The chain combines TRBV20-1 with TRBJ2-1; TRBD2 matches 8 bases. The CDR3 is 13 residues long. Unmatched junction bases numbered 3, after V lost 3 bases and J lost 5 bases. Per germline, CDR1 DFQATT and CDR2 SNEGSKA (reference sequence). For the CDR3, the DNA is TGCAGTGCTAGCGGTAGCGGGGACAATGAGCAGTTCTTC. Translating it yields CSASGSGDNEQFF.

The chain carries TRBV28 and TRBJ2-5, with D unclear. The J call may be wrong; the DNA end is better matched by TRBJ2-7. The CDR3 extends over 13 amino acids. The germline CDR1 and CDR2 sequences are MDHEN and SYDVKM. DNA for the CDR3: TGTGCCAGCAGTTTCCCGAATACCTACGAGCAGTACTTC. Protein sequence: CASSFPNTYEQYF.

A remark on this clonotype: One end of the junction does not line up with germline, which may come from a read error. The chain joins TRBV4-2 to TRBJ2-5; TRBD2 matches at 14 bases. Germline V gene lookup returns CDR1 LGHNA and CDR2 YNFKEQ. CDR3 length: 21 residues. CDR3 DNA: TGTGCCGGCAGCCAAGTGGGAACCGGGACTAGCGGGAGTGTAGGCCGAGAGACCCAGTACTTC. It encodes CAGSQVGTGTSGSVGRETQYF.

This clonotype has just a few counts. This CDR3 is CASSFVSLLHHGYTF. The CDR3 coding sequence is TGTGCCAGCAGTTTCGTTTCTTTACTCCACCATGGCTACACCTTC. The chain has TRBV28 and TRBJ1-2, with D uncertain. This CDR3 is 15 amino acids long. Germline assignment: CDR1 MDHEN and CDR2 SYDVKM. The ends were cut back, 3 bases at V and 6 bases at J, with 17 bases in the middle.

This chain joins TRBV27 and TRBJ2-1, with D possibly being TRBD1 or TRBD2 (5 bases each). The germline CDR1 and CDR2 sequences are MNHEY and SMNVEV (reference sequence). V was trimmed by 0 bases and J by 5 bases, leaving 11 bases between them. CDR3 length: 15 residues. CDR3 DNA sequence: TGTGCCAGCAGTTTATCGGGGGTAAGGGACAATGAGCAGTTCTTC. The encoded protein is CASSLSGVRDNEQFF.